Reported below is one TCR beta chain. This record belongs to a study of blood T cells in healthy people across ages. V was trimmed by 0 bases and J by 1 base, leaving 12 bases between them. The length of the CDR3 is 17 residues. Per the germline V gene, CDR1 is MNHEY and CDR2 is SVGAGI. A second PCR, run for roughly 7 to 11 cycles, used a sample-barcoded 5' primer plus a J-beta primer mix. TCRdb ran MiXCR on the 5' RACE reads and lists one entry per CDR3 protein. The table shows hundreds of thousands of distinct CDR3 sequences, with around 45% occurring only once. The sequence was obtained from a woman aged 55-69 years in good health. The rearrangement uses TRBV6-5 and TRBJ2-2; maybe TRBD1 (5 bases). The sample taken for sequencing was blood. This chain's CDR3 is CASSYSGVTENTGELFF. In nucleotides, the CDR3 is TGTGCCAGCAGTTACTCTGGCGTGACAGAGAACACCGGGGAGCTGTTTTTT.